This T cell receptor beta chain was captured by sequencing in a study of blood T cell repertoires in COVID-19. Whole-study context: The samples span acute and convalescent COVID-19 from the United States, Italy and Spain. From T cells, B-cell-depleted T cells, or PBMCs came the material, which was cDNA or gDNA.

Repertoires were generated with immunoSEQ multiplex PCR, while TCRdb's copy carries only in-frame clones and drops some. The data contain hundreds of thousands of clones, approximately 83% of them singletons. Everyone who took part was roughly 18 to 89 years old, and they came from some 23 US areas. Up to 2 weeks before entering the study, exposed participants had met a COVID-19 case. Germline V gene data show CDR1 as SEHNR and CDR2 as FQNEAQ (reference sequence). This CDR3 is 14 amino acids long. The V end lost 2 bases, the J end lost 2 bases, and 10 bases lay between the germline ends. The J gene is TRBJ2-7, the V gene TRBV7-9; tentative D call: TRBD1 (6 bases). The receptor was isolated from a woman between 40 and 55 years old who had been exposed to COVID-19. The specimen sequenced was PBMCs or T cells enriched from blood (not recorded which). The CDR3 protein is CASSLQGTPYEQYF. CDR3 bases: TGTGCCAGCAGCTTACAGGGGACCCCCTACGAGCAGTACTTC.